One sample yielded the 3 T cell receptor beta chains listed below, sequenced in a study of blood T cell repertoires in COVID-19. Assay: immunoSEQ multiplex PCR; the TCRdb copy retains only in-frame clones and omits some. The sample carries around 94,000 clones, 84% recorded once. Material: peripheral blood. The receptors stem from a man aged 35 to 55 with active or convalescent COVID-19.

The rearrangement joins TRBV10-3 to TRBJ1-2; TRBD1 aligns across 7 bases. The CDR3 covers 13 residues. CDR1 and CDR2 (germline): ENHRY, SYGVKD. V gave up 7 bases and J gave up 7 bases; unmatched junction bases: 9. The chain's CDR3 is CAINQGVIGGYTF. The CDR3 DNA sequence: TGTGCCATCAATCAGGGGGTAATAGGTGGCTACACCTTC.

This clone was counted once. The genes are TRBV18 and TRBJ2-7; 8 nucleotides align to TRBD1. Germline CDR1 KGHSH, CDR2 LQKENI. V lost 2 bases, J lost 2 bases, and 2 bases stayed unmatched. The length of the CDR3 is 14 residues. The CDR3 region is CASSPTGQAYEQYF. CDR3 DNA: TGTGCCAGCTCACCAACGGGACAGGCCTACGAGCAGTACTTC.

This CDR3 is CASSPLTDTGELFF. The CDR3 coding sequence is TGTGCCAGCTCACCACTGACAGACACCGGGGAGCTGTTTTTT. V and J are TRBV18 and TRBJ2-2, with D possibly being TRBD1 (5 bases). V was cut by 1 base and J by 3 bases, with 6 bases left in between. Germline assignment: CDR1 KGHSH and CDR2 LQKENI. This CDR3 is 14 amino acids long.